This is a list of T cell receptor beta chains from one sample in a study of cytomegalovirus exposure and HLA in healthy donors. Sequencing was performed with immunoSEQ multiplex PCR; in TCRdb, only in-frame clones are kept and a portion is missing. Here the sample spans about 65,000 clones, about 91% being singletons. Input material: PBMCs. These receptors originate from a woman aged 18-29 years in good health and CMV-seronegative. Both conserved end residues are part of each CDR3. The D gene is left open where the match is weak. Expanded clones get a size class; other rows say once, few or many, or leave the size out.

>NA|TRBV4-2|NA|TRBJ2-1
CASSQEAGKAGALNEQFF
TGTGCCAGCAGCCAAGAGGCAGGGAAAGCGGGCGCCCTCAATGAGCAGTTCTTC
>TRBD1|TRBV4-1|NA|TRBJ1-2
CASRNLGGGFRGGYTF
TGCGCCAGCCGGAACCTAGGAGGGGGCTTTAGGGGTGGCTACACCTTC
>NA|TRBV29-1|NA|TRBJ2-3
CSVEGLGVTDTQYF
TGCAGCGTTGAGGGTTTAGGGGTAACAGATACGCAGTATTTT
>NA|TRBV5-1|NA|TRBJ2-1
CASSLEAPGQFF
TGCGCCAGCAGCTTGGAAGCCCCCGGGCAGTTCTTC
>NA|TRBV6-1|few|TRBJ2-6
CASGSSSGANVLTF
TGTGCCAGCGGTTCGAGTTCTGGGGCCAACGTCCTGACTTTC
>NA|TRBV9|NA|TRBJ2-1
CASSTGSYNEQFF
TGTGCCAGCAGCACCGGCTCCTACAATGAGCAGTTCTTC
>TRBD1|TRBV7-2|NA|TRBJ2-4
CASSLDGTAALGAKNIQYF
TGTGCCAGCAGCTTAGACGGGACAGCCGCATTGGGGGCCAAAAACATTCAGTACTTC
>NA|TRBV30|once|TRBJ2-6
CAWSRAGSGLTNVLTF
TGTGCCTGGAGTAGGGCGGGATCCGGTTTGACCAACGTCCTGACTTTC
>TRBD2|TRBV5-1|NA|TRBJ2-3
CASSPGLAGGSTDTQYF
TGCGCCAGCAGCCCGGGACTAGCGGGAGGTAGCACAGATACGCAGTATTTT
>NA|TRBV14|once|TRBJ1-1
CASSPRGPMGNTEAFF
TGTGCCAGCAGCCCCAGGGGCCCGATGGGGAACACTGAAGCTTTCTTT
>TRBD1|TRBV5-1|once|TRBJ1-5
CASSLNRGQGVGSNQPQHF
TGCGCCAGCAGCTTGAACCGGGGACAGGGGGTTGGAAGCAATCAGCCCCAGCATTTT
>TRBD1|TRBV11-2|NA|TRBJ1-1
CASSTGQGGAEAFF
TGTGCCAGCAGCACCGGACAGGGTGGTGCTGAAGCTTTCTTT
>TRBD1|TRBV2|few|TRBJ1-1
CASRGQDTEAFF
TGTGCCAGCAGGGGACAGGACACTGAAGCTTTCTTT
>TRBD1|TRBV5-1|NA|TRBJ2-6
CASSLWPQTGTSSGANVLTF
TGCGCCAGCAGCTTGTGGCCTCAGACAGGGACAAGCTCTGGGGCCAACGTCCTGACTTTC
>TRBD2|TRBV7-9|NA|TRBJ2-3
CASSPSGLALTSTDTQYF
TGTGCCAGCAGCCCTTCGGGACTAGCCTTGACTAGCACAGATACGCAGTATTTT
>TRBD2|TRBV7-2|NA|TRBJ2-3
CASSPLPSGLANTDTQYF
TGTGCCAGCAGCCCGTTACCCTCGGGACTAGCTAACACAGATACGCAGTATTTT
>NA|TRBV28|NA|TRBJ1-2
CASSPRGVRDYGYTF
TGTGCCAGCAGCCCCCGCGGGGTCCGGGACTATGGCTACACCTTC
>NA|TRBV5-5|few|TRBJ1-2
CASSLAHSSSNYGYTF
TGTGCCAGCAGCTTGGCCCATAGCAGCTCCAACTATGGCTACACCTTC
>TRBD1|TRBV19|NA|TRBJ1-1
CASSSDRGLRSEAFF
TGTGCCAGTAGTTCGGACAGGGGGCTAAGGAGTGAAGCTTTCTTT
>NA|TRBV30|NA|TRBJ2-2
CAWSVRSGRRQAGELFF
TGTGCCTGGAGTGTACGGTCAGGCCGAAGGCAGGCCGGGGAGCTGTTTTTT
>NA|TRBV5-1|NA|TRBJ1-3
CASSQRAGDTIYF
TGCGCCAGCAGCCAGCGGGCCGGAGACACCATATATTTT
>NA|TRBV28|NA|TRBJ2-7
CASSLTGRRAEQYF
TGTGCCAGCAGCCTAACGGGCAGGAGGGCCGAGCAGTACTTC
>NA|TRBV5-1|NA|TRBJ1-4
CASSPTGLNEKLFF
TGCGCCAGCAGCCCAACAGGTTTAAATGAAAAACTGTTTTTT
>NA|TRBV5-5|NA|TRBJ2-5
CASSSPRWIHRPRETQYF
TGTGCCAGCAGCTCTCCTCGGTGGATCCACAGACCTCGAGAGACCCAGTACTTC
>NA|TRBV27|NA|TRBJ1-6
CASSLGGTDSPLHF
TGTGCCAGCAGTTTGGGAGGCACCGATTCACCCCTCCACTTT
>NA|TRBV11-1|NA|TRBJ2-5
CASSLVVRGSETQYF
TGTGCCAGCAGCTTAGTAGTCCGGGGGAGTGAGACCCAGTACTTC
>NA|TRBV11-3|NA|TRBJ2-1
CASSLDYGGRNEQFF
TGTGCCAGCAGCTTAGACTACGGGGGACGAAATGAGCAGTTCTTC
>NA|TRBV7-2|few|TRBJ1-1
CASSLYTEAFF
TGTGCCAGCAGCCTATACACTGAAGCTTTCTTT